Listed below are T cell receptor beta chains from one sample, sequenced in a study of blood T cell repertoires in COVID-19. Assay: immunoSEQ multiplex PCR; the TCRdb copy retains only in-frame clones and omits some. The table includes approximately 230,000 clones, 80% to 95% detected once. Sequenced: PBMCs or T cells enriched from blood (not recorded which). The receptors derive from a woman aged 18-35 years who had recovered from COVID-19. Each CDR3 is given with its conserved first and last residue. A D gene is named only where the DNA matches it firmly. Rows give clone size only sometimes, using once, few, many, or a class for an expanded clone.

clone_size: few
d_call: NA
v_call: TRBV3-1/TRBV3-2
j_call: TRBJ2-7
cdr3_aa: CASSLLGGAHSYEQYF
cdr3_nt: TGTGCCAGCAGCTTACTGGGGGGGGCGCACAGCTACGAGCAGTACTTC

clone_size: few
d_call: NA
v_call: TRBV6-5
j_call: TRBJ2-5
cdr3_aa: CASIAQETQYF
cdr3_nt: TGTGCCAGCATAGCCCAAGAGACCCAGTACTTC

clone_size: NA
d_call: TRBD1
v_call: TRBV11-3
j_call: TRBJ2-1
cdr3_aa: CASSLSGTGGSTYNEQFF
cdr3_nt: TGTGCCAGCAGCTTATCGGGGACAGGGGGCTCCACCTACAATGAGCAGTTCTTC

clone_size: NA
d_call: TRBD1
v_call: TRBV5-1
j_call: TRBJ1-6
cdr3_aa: CASSLDQGAGNSPLHF
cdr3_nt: TGCGCCAGCAGCTTGGATCAGGGGGCAGGTAATTCACCCCTCCACTTT

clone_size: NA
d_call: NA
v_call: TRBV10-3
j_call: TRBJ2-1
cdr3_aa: CAISEPDTGEQFF
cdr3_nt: TGTGCCATCAGTGAGCCCGACACCGGTGAGCAGTTCTTC

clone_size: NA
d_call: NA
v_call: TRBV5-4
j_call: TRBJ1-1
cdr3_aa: CASIIDRNTEAFF
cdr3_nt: TGTGCCAGCATTATTGACAGGAACACTGAAGCTTTCTTT

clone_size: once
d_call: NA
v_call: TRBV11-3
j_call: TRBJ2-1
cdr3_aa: CASSLDGNQGYNEQFF
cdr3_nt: TGTGCCAGCAGCTTAGATGGAAATCAGGGGTACAATGAGCAGTTCTTC

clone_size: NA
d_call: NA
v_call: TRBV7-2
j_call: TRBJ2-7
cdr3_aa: CASSPPARYEQYF
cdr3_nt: TGTGCCAGCAGTCCTCCAGCGCGCTACGAGCAGTACTTC

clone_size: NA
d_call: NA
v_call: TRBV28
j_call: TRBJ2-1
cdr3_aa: CASKLGGSSYNEQFF
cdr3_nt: TGTGCCAGCAAGTTGGGGGGAAGCTCCTACAATGAGCAGTTCTTC

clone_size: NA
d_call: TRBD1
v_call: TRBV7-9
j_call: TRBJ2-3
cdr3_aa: CASSLESETGADTQYF
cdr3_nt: TGTGCCAGCAGCTTAGAATCAGAGACAGGGGCAGATACGCAGTATTTT

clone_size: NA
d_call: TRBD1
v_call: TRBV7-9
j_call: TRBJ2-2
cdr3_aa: CASSFWTGGYNTGELFF
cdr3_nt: TGTGCCAGCAGCTTCTGGACAGGGGGCTACAACACCGGGGAGCTGTTTTTT

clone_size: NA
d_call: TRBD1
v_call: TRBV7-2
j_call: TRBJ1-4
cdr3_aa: CASSFPDRGGGKLFF
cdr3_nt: TGTGCCAGCAGCTTTCCCGACAGGGGAGGAGGAAAACTGTTTTTT

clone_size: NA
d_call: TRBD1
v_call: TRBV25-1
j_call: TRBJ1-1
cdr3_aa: CASAEGQGGRGAFF
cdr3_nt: TGTGCCAGCGCTGAAGGACAGGGGGGCCGAGGAGCTTTCTTT

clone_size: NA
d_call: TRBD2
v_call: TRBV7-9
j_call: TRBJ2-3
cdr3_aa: CASSLSSGGNTDTQYF
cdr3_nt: TGTGCCAGCAGCTTATCCAGCGGGGGGAACACAGATACGCAGTATTTT

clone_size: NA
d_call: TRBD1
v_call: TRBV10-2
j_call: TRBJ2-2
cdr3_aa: CASSLTGENTGELFF
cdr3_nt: TGCGCCAGCAGTCTGACAGGGGAGAACACCGGGGAGCTGTTTTTT

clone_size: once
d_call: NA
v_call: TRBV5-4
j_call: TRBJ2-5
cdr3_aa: CASSLAPTRNQETQYF
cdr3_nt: TGTGCCAGCAGCTTGGCCCCGACTAGAAACCAAGAGACCCAGTACTTC

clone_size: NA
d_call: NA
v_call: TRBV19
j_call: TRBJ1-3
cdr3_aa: CASIPDSYSGNTIYF
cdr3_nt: TGTGCCAGTATCCCGGACAGCTACTCTGGAAACACCATATATTTT

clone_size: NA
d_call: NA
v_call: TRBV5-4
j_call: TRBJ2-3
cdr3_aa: CASSFSSDTQYF
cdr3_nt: TGTGCCAGCAGCTTCAGTTCAGATACGCAGTATTTT

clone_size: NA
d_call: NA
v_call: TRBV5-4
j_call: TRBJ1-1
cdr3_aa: CASSLRHSNTEAFF
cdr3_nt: TGTGCCAGCAGCCTACGACATTCGAACACTGAAGCTTTCTTT

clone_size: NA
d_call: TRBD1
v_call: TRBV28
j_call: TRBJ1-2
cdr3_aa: CASSFAGLTGNHGYTF
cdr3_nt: TGTGCCAGCAGTTTCGCCGGCCTGACAGGGAATCATGGCTACACCTTC

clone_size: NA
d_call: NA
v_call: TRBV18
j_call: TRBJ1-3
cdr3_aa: CASSPPTVSTGNTIYF
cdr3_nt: TGTGCCAGCTCACCACCGACAGTTAGTACTGGAAACACCATATATTTT

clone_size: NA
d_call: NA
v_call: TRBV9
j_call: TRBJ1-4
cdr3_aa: CASSLADRLNEKLFF
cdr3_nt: TGTGCCAGCAGCCTCGCCGACAGACTTAATGAAAAACTGTTTTTT

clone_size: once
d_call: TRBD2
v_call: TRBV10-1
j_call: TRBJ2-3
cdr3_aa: CASSDGTRLIDTQYF
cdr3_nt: TGCGCCAGCAGTGATGGGACTAGGCTTATAGATACGCAGTATTTT

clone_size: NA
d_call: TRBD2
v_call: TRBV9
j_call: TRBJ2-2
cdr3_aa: CASSVRTSGSGTGELFF
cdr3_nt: TGTGCCAGCAGCGTCAGGACTAGCGGGAGCGGTACCGGGGAGCTGTTTTTT

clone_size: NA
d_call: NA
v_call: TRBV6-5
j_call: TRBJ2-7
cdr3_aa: CASRTSGEQYF
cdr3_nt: TGTGCCAGCAGGACGTCGGGGGAGCAGTACTTC

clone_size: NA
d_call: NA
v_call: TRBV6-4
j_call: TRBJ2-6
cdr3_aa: CASSPTTSSGANVLTF
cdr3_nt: TGTGCCAGCAGTCCAACTACTAGCTCTGGGGCCAACGTCCTGACTTTC

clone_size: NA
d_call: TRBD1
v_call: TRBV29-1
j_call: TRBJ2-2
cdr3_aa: CSVGDRNNTGELFF
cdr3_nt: TGCAGCGTTGGGGACAGAAACAACACCGGGGAGCTGTTTTTT

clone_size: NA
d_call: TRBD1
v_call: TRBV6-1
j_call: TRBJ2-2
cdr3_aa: CASSEVTGMTGELFF
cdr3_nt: TGTGCCAGCAGTGAAGTGACAGGGATGACCGGGGAGCTGTTTTTT

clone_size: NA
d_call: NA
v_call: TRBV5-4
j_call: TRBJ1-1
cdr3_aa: CASSLVGGGNTEAFF
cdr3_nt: TGTGCCAGCAGCTTGGTGGGCGGGGGGAACACTGAAGCTTTCTTT

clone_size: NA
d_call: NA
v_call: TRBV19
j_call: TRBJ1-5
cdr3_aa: CAGSKVAGNQPQHF
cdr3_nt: TGTGCCGGATCCAAAGTGGCGGGCAATCAGCCCCAGCATTTT

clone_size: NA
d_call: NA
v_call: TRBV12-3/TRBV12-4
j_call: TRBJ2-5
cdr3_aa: CASRFTGFETQYF
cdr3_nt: TGTGCCAGCAGGTTTACAGGTTTCGAGACCCAGTACTTC

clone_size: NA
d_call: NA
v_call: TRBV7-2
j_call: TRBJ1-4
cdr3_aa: CASSPRGITNEKLFF
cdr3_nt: TGTGCCAGCAGTCCACGGGGTATCACTAATGAAAAACTGTTTTTT

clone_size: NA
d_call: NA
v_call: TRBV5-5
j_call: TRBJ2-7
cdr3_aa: CASSTTARRDEQYF
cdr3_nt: TGTGCCAGCAGCACGACAGCTCGGAGGGACGAGCAGTACTTC

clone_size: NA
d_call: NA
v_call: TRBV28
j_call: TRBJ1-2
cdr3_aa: CASSKLYGYTF
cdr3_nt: TGTGCCAGCAGTAAGCTATATGGCTACACCTTC

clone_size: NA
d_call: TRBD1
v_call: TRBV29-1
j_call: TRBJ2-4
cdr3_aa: CSVSKGAPGKNIQYF
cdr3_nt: TGCAGCGTTTCTAAGGGGGCGCCGGGCAAAAACATTCAGTACTTC

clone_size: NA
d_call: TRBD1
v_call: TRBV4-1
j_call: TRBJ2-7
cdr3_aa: CASSQDRDRASYEQYF
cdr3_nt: TGCGCCAGCAGCCAGGACCGGGACAGGGCCTCCTACGAGCAGTACTTC

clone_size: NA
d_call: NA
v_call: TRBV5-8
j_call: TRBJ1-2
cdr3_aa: CASSLVGGEGYTF
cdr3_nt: TGTGCCAGCAGCTTGGTAGGGGGAGAGGGCTACACCTTC